What follows are 23 T cell receptor beta chains derived from one specimen sequenced in a study of radiotherapy plus CTLA-4 blockade in lung cancer. The protocol was immunoSEQ multiplex PCR, while the TCRdb copy is restricted to in-frame clones and leaves out a portion. Of 100,000 to 150,000 clones in the sample, 90% were seen once. The starting material was peripheral blood, obtained from a patient treated with radiotherapy plus ipilimumab. The receptors stem from a human donor with non-small cell lung cancer that progressed on radiotherapy plus ipilimumab.

V gene TRBV6-5 combines with J gene TRBJ1-2, with a weak D call TRBD1 (6 bases). This CDR3 is 12 amino acids long. CDR1 and CDR2 (germline): MNHEY, SVGAGI. The V gene lost 6 bases and the J gene lost 7 bases, with 12 bases spanning the gap. The DNA of the CDR3 is TGTGCCAGCAGAAACCAGGGGTCTGGCTACACCTTC. The encoded protein is CASRNQGSGYTF.

The V gene is TRBV9, the J gene TRBJ2-1, with 14 bases identical to TRBD2. Germline V gene sequence: CDR1 SGDLS, CDR2 YYNGEE. V dropped 7 bases and J dropped 9; count of bases not matched to a gene: 6. This CDR3 region has 14 residues. The CDR3 DNA follows: TGTGCCAGCGCCGGGACTAGCGGGAGTGTTGAGCAGTTCTTC. Amino acids: CASAGTSGSVEQFF.

Only a few counts were recorded for this clone. For the CDR3, the DNA is TGTGCCAGCAGCTTCTCTCCTCAGACCCAGTACTTC. This translates into CASSFSPQTQYF. This chain connects TRBV7-9 to TRBJ2-5; no firm D call. The CDR3 runs 12 residues. CDR1 and CDR2 from the germline V gene are SEHNR and FQNEAQ (reference sequence). With 3 bases removed from V and 6 bases from J, the gap between germline ends came to 8 bases.

The chain uses TRBV7-2 and TRBJ2-3, with 9 nucleotides matching TRBD2. The CDR3 has 17 amino acids. The V segment lost 0 bases and the J segment 3 bases; nucleotides outside the gene matches: 7. Germline V gene sequence: CDR1 SGHTA, CDR2 FQGNSA. The CDR3 region is CASSLALTSGRTDTQYF. The CDR3 DNA reads TGTGCCAGCAGCTTAGCCCTTACCAGCGGGAGGACAGATACGCAGTATTTT.

This clone was recorded once. The chain carries TRBV7-9 and TRBJ1-2, with D perhaps matching TRBD1 (6 bases). CDR3 length: 14 residues. With 6 bases removed from V and 4 bases from J, the gap between germline ends came to 15 bases. The germline V gene has CDR1 SEHNR and CDR2 FQNEAQ (reference sequence). The CDR3 reads CASSKDRNVYGYTF. The CDR3 nucleotides are TGTGCCAGCAGTAAGGACAGAAACGTCTATGGCTACACCTTC.

V usage is TRBV5-1 and J usage is TRBJ2-2; 11 nucleotides agree with TRBD2. The CDR3 spans 17 residues. Germline-derived CDR1 and CDR2 are SGHRS and YFSETQ. V dropped 0 bases and J dropped 6; count of bases not matched to a gene: 7. The CDR3 spells CASSLGLAGGKSGELFF. The CDR3 bases are TGCGCCAGCAGCTTGGGGCTAGCGGGAGGAAAGTCCGGGGAGCTGTTTTTT.

The V call is TRBV5-4, the J call TRBJ2-1, with D possibly matching TRBD2 (5 bases). Germline V lookup: CDR1 SGHNT, CDR2 YYREEE (reference sequence). CDR3 size: 12 residues. V gave up 4 bases and J gave up 6 bases, with 8 bases separating them. The DNA for the CDR3 is TGTGCCAGCAGCCGGGATCGCAATGAGCAGTTCTTC. Residues: CASSRDRNEQFF.

This chain connects TRBV2 to TRBJ2-3, with 9 bases fitting TRBD1. Germline assignment: CDR1 SNHLY and CDR2 FYNNEI. The J segment lost 3 bases and the V segment lost 4 bases, leaving 5 bases of the junction unmatched. The CDR3 is 15 residues long. The CDR3, as DNA: TGTGCCAGCAGTGCCGACAGGGGGTATACAGATACGCAGTATTTT. The encoded protein is CASSADRGYTDTQYF.

The chain is built from TRBV16 and TRBJ1-1, with no clear D. Germline V lookup: CDR1 KGHSY, CDR2 FQNENV. The CDR3 contains 13 residues. The V gene lost 0 bases and the J gene lost 7 bases, with 9 bases spanning the gap. CDR3 region: CASSQSRVHEAFF. The CDR3 coding sequence is TGTGCCAGCAGCCAATCGCGGGTCCATGAAGCTTTCTTT.

This sequence joins TRBV4-1 and TRBJ1-4; 8 bases are a match to TRBD1. The ends lost 4 bases at V and 4 bases at J; junction bases unmatched: 8. The germline gives CDR1 MGHRA, CDR2 YSYEKL. The CDR3 runs 16 residues. The DNA for the CDR3 is TGCGCCAGCAGCCTGTACGGGACAGGCTTTAATGAAAAACTGTTTTTT. Translation gives CASSLYGTGFNEKLFF.

CDR3 amino acids: CASSVDRGVSYEQYF. CDR3 bases: TGTGCCAGCAGTGTGGACAGGGGCGTATCCTACGAGCAGTACTTC. V and J are TRBV2 and TRBJ2-7; TRBD1 agrees at 9 bases. From germline, CDR1 is SNHLY and CDR2 FYNNEI. The CDR3 length is 15 residues. V trimming: 4 bases; J trimming: 1 base; junction bases outside the gene matches: 5.

This sequence joins TRBV4-1 and TRBJ2-1; 10 bases map to TRBD2. From germline, CDR1 is MGHRA and CDR2 YSYEKL. This CDR3 comprises 17 residues. The J segment lost 5 bases and the V segment lost 0 bases, leaving 7 bases of the junction unmatched. DNA for the CDR3: TGCGCCAGCAGCCAAGATCTGGGGACTAGCGTTGACAATGAGCAGTTCTTC. It codes for CASSQDLGTSVDNEQFF.

This rearrangement joins TRBV2 to TRBJ1-1; D is possibly TRBD1 (5 bases). Germline V gene sequence: CDR1 SNHLY, CDR2 FYNNEI. The CDR3 is made up of 14 amino acids. V was clipped by 5 bases and J by 6 bases, with 16 bases between them. The DNA for the CDR3 is TGTGCCAGCAGTAAAACCAGGGATCCCGCTGAAGCTTTCTTT. Amino acid sequence: CASSKTRDPAEAFF.

V gene TRBV5-1 combines with J gene TRBJ2-7, with D uncertain. Trimming removed 0 bases at V and 0 bases at J, with 16 bases between. Germline values: CDR1 SGHRS, CDR2 YFSETQ. The CDR3 contains 17 residues. CDR3 region: CASSLEGSPHSSYEQYF. DNA of the CDR3: TGCGCCAGCAGCTTGGAAGGTTCACCACACAGCTCCTACGAGCAGTACTTC.

This chain uses TRBV7-8 with TRBJ1-5; D may be TRBD1 (5 bases). Trimming removed 2 bases at V and 1 base at J, with 12 bases between. The CDR3 extends over 16 amino acids. Looked up from germline, CDR1 is SGHVS and CDR2 is FQNEAQ. The CDR3 DNA reads as TGTGCCAGCAGCTTACGGAAGGGGCGAAGCAATCAGCCCCAGCATTTT. The encoded protein is CASSLRKGRSNQPQHF.

The chain combines TRBV7-6 with TRBJ2-2, with D possibly TRBD2 on 6 matching bases. CDR3 size: 17 residues. The V end was cut by 3 bases, the J end by 0 bases, with 14 bases between. Germline values: CDR1 SGHVS, CDR2 FNYEAQ. The CDR3 DNA follows: TGTGCCAGCAGCTTCCTAGCGTCAACTCCGAACACCGGGGAGCTGTTTTTT. Its translation: CASSFLASTPNTGELFF.

This clone was recorded a few times. This sequence joins TRBV5-6 and TRBJ1-1; D call uncertain. This CDR3 is built from 12 residues. Germline V gene sequence: CDR1 SGHDT, CDR2 YYEEEE. V lost 1 base, J lost 7 bases, and 8 bases lay in between. The CDR3 spells CASSLSLVEAFF. The CDR3 bases are TGTGCCAGCAGCTTGTCGTTGGTTGAAGCTTTCTTT. Full variable domain (missing parts from reference TRBV5-6 and TRBJ1-1): DAGVTQSPTHLIKTRGQQVTLRCSPKSGHDTVSWYQQALGQGPQFIFQYYEEEERQRGNFPDRFSGHQFPNYSSELNVNALLLGDSALYLCASSLSLVEAFFGQGTRLTVV.

The chain couples TRBV28 to TRBJ1-3, with D possibly matching TRBD1 (5 bases). The V end lost 7 bases, the J end lost 3 bases, and 16 bases lay between the germline ends. Germline-derived CDR1 and CDR2 are MDHEN and SYDVKM. The CDR3 spans 15 residues. The CDR3 nucleotides are TGTGCCAGCACCTTGGGGGGGTCACTTGGAAACACCATATATTTT. It is translated as CASTLGGSLGNTIYF.

The chain's CDR3 is CASSLMAGESGELFF. CDR3 in DNA: TGTGCCAGCAGCTTAATGGCAGGGGAGTCCGGGGAGCTGTTTTTT. The rearrangement links TRBV7-9 to TRBJ2-2; possibly TRBD1 for D (6 bases). Germline loops: CDR1 SEHNR, CDR2 FQNEAQ (reference sequence). V dropped 2 bases and J dropped 6 bases, with 13 bases sitting between them. The CDR3 loop spans 15 amino acids.

This clone was observed a single time. The chain links TRBV4-1 to TRBJ2-1; 15 bases are shared with TRBD2. V was pared by 0 bases and J by 6 bases, with 6 bases of the junction left unmatched. Germline CDR1 is MGHRA and CDR2 is YSYEKL. The CDR3 length is 18 residues. The CDR3 region has the DNA TGCGCCAGCAGCCAAGACGGACTAGCGGGAGGGCCCGCCAATGAGCAGTTCTTC. Amino acid sequence: CASSQDGLAGGPANEQFF.

The CDR3 loop reads CATSRDGRRVAKNIQYF. As DNA, the CDR3 is TGTGCCACCAGCAGAGATGGAAGAAGGGTAGCCAAAAACATTCAGTACTTC. The chain carries TRBV15 and TRBJ2-4; no clear D. This CDR3 region has 17 residues. Between the trimmed V and J ends, which lost 0 bases and 0 bases, there was a span of 12 bases. Looked up from germline, CDR1 is LNHNV and CDR2 is YYDKDF (reference sequence).

This clone has more than one count but fewer than ten. The chain employs TRBV6-1 and TRBJ2-7; D unclear. With 5 bases removed from V and 12 bases from J, the gap between germline ends came to 14 bases. The germline CDR1 and CDR2 sequences are MNHNS and SASEGT. The CDR3 covers 11 residues. In DNA form, the CDR3 reads TGTGCCAGCAGTCACCCTCCCTGGCGGTACTTC. Residues: CASSHPPWRYF.

The chain recombines TRBV28 with TRBJ1-4; no clear D gene. Germline CDR1 and CDR2: MDHEN and SYDVKM. Trimming stripped 4 bases from V and 7 bases from J, with 16 bases between. CDR3 size: 15 residues. Here the CDR3 DNA reads TGTGCCAGCAGTTCCCTCGGCCGTTACATTGAAAAACTGTTTTTT. Translated, it gives CASSSLGRYIEKLFF.